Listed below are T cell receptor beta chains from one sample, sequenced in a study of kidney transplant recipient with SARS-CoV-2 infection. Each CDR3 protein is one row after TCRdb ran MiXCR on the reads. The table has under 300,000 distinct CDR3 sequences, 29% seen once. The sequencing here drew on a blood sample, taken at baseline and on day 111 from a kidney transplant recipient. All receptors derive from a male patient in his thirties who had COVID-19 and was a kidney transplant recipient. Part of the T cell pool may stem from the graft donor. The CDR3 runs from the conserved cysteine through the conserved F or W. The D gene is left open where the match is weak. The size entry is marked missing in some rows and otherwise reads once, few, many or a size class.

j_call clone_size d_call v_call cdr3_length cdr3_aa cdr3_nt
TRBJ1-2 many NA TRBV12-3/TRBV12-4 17 CASSHLVSFRKTYGYTF TGTGCCAGCAGTCATTTGGTCAGCTTCCGAAAGACCTATGGCTACACCTTC
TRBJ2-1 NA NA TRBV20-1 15 CSARSRAGWDNEQFF TGCAGTGCTAGATCTCGGGCAGGGTGGGACAATGAGCAGTTCTTC
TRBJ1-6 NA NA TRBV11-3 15 CASRGRAGPNSPLHF TGTGCCAGCAGAGGACGGGCGGGACCCAATTCACCCCTCCACTTT
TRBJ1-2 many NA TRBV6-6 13 CASRSGTSYGYTF TGTGCCAGCAGGTCCGGGACATCCTATGGCTACACCTTC
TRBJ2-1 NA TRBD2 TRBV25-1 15 CASSELAGGGNEQFF TGTGCCAGCAGTGAACTAGCGGGAGGAGGGAATGAGCAGTTCTTC
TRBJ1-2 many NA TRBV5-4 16 CASKQSVPGKTYGYTF TGTGCCAGCAAACAAAGCGTACCAGGAAAGACCTATGGCTACACCTTC
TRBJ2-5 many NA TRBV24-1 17 CATSDYSARDDQETQYF TGTGCCACCAGTGATTACAGCGCCCGGGATGACCAAGAGACCCAGTACTTC
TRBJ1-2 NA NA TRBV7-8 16 CARSTRGTPVSYGYTF TGTGCCCGCAGCACGCGAGGCACACCCGTTTCCTATGGCTACACCTTC
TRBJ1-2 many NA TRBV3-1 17 CASSRACTLRKTYGYTF TGTGCCAGCAGCAGAGCATGCACCCTTCGAAAGACCTATGGCTACACCTTC
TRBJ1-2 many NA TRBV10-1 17 CASSAAVRSRKTYGYTF TGCGCCAGCAGTGCCGCAGTAAGATCGCGAAAGACCTATGGCTACACCTTC
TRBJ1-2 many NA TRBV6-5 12 CASSTTNYGYTF TGTGCCAGCAGTACAACAAACTATGGCTACACCTTC
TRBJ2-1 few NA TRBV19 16 CASSPPVGGKFNEQFF TGTGCCAGTAGTCCCCCGGTTGGAGGAAAATTTAATGAGCAGTTCTTC
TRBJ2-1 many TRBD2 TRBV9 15 CASSVPSGGYNEQFF TGTGCCAGCAGCGTGCCTAGCGGGGGCTACAATGAGCAGTTCTTC
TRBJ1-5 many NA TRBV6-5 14 CASSRGLRNQPQHF TGTGCCAGCAGTCGAGGACTCCGAAATCAGCCCCAGCATTTT
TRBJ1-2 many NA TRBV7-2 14 CASSEGTSNYGYTF TGTGCCAGCAGCGAAGGGACATCTAACTATGGCTACACCTTC
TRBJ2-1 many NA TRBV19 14 CASSMRRIDNEQFF TGTGCCAGTAGTATGAGACGGATTGACAATGAGCAGTTCTTC
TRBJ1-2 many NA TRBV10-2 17 CASSLQCTSRKTYGYTF TGCGCCAGCAGTTTACAATGCACTTCTAGAAAGACCTATGGCTACACCTTC
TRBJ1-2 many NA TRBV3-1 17 CASSSGCTLRKTYGYTF TGTGCCAGCAGCTCCGGGTGCACCCTTCGAAAGACCTATGGCTACACCTTC
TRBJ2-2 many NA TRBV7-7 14 CASSFDTFSGELFF TGTGCTAGCAGCTTCGACACGTTCAGCGGGGAGCTGTTTTTT
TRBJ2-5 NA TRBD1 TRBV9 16 CAGSVWTGTGLETQYF TGTGCCGGCAGCGTTTGGACCGGGACAGGGTTGGAGACCCAGTACTTC
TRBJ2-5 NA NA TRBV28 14 CASSPRQIRETQYF TGTGCCAGCAGTCCCAGACAAATACGGGAGACCCAGTACTTC
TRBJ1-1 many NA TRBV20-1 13 CSAAGSRVTEAFF TGCAGTGCCGCGGGATCAAGAGTTACTGAAGCTTTCTTT
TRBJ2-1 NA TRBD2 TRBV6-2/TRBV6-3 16 CASSYSPAGGYNEQFF TGTGCCAGCAGTTATTCTCCAGCGGGAGGATACAATGAGCAGTTCTTC
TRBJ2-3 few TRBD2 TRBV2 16 CASSETSGGGTDTQYF TGTGCCAGCAGTGAAACTAGCGGGGGGGGGACAGATACGCAGTATTTT
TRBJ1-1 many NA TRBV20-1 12 CSASLDSFEAFF TGCAGTGCTAGTTTGGACAGTTTTGAAGCTTTCTTT
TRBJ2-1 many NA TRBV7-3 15 CASSSDPAAENEQFF TGTGCCAGCAGCTCGGACCCCGCCGCGGAGAATGAGCAGTTCTTC
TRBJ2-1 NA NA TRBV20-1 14 CSGVASAYYNEQFF TGCAGTGGAGTGGCCAGCGCCTACTACAATGAGCAGTTCTTC
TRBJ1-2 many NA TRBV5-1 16 CASYFQSVRKTYGYTF TGCGCCAGCTATTTCCAATCGGTTCGAAAGACCTATGGCTACACCTTC
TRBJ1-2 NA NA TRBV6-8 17 CASSRTARPRKTYGYTF TGTGCCAGCAGTCGAACCGCACGCCCTAGAAAGACCTATGGCTACACCTTC
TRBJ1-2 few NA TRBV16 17 CASSGMRVVRKTYGYTF TGTGCCAGCAGCGGTATGAGGGTCGTTAGAAAGACCTATGGCTACACCTTC
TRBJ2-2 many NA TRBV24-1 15 CATSDLQRDTGELFF TGTGCCACCAGTGATTTGCAGCGGGACACCGGGGAGCTGTTTTTT
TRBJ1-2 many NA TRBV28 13 CASSQGTYYGYTF TGTGCCAGCAGTCAGGGGACCTACTATGGCTACACCTTC
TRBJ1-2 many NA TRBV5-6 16 CASKTVNSRKTYGYTF TGTGCCAGCAAGACGGTCAATAGTCGAAAGACCTATGGCTACACCTTC
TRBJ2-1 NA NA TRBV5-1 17 CASSLGVGGGDYNEQFF TGCGCCAGCAGCTTGGGGGTTGGAGGGGGCGATTACAATGAGCAGTTCTTC
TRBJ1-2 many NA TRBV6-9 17 CASSWPWPYGKTYGYTF TGTGCCAGCAGTTGGCCCTGGCCTTACGGAAAGACCTATGGCTACACCTTC
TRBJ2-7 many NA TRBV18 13 CASSGPEVYEQYF TGTGCCAGCTCAGGCCCGGAGGTCTACGAGCAGTACTTC